The rows below give T cell receptor beta chains drawn from one sample of a study of post-analysis software for immune sequencing data. TCRdb ran MiXCR on the PCR reads and lists one entry per CDR3 protein. The sample has hundreds of thousands of distinct CDR3 sequences, roughly 46% seen once. Source material: blood. The receptors shown here come from a girl aged 5-17 years with multiple sclerosis. The CDR3 runs from the conserved cysteine through the conserved F or W. D genes are given only for firm matches. Clone sizes are given selectively: once, few, many, or a class where the clone is expanded.

d_gene	v_gene	j_gene	abundance	CDR3aa	CDR3nt
TRBD1	TRBV20-1	TRBJ2-1	-	CSARSDRGYEQFF	TGCAGTGCTAGATCCGACAGGGGGTATGAGCAGTTCTTC
TRBD2	TRBV20-1	TRBJ2-3	-	CSASTSGGVTDTQYF	TGCAGTGCTAGTACTAGCGGGGGGGTCACAGATACGCAGTATTTT
TRBD1	TRBV4-1	TRBJ2-4	few	CASSQETGPTRGQYF	TGCGCCAGCAGCCAAGAGACAGGGCCCACTCGAGGGCAGTACTTC
-	TRBV21-1	TRBJ2-5	-	CASSKGDGQETQYF	TGTGCCAGCAGCAAAGGGGACGGGCAGGAGACCCAGTACTTC
-	TRBV4-1	TRBJ2-1	once	CASSQEVASPGEQFF	TGCGCCAGCAGCCAAGAAGTGGCTAGCCCGGGTGAGCAGTTCTTC
TRBD1	TRBV12-3/TRBV12-4	TRBJ2-5	-	CASRGQGARETQYF	TGTGCCAGCAGGGGCCAGGGGGCGAGGGAGACCCAGTACTTC
TRBD2	TRBV20-1	TRBJ2-1	-	CSAPIASGINNEQFF	TGCAGTGCTCCCATTGCTAGCGGGATTAACAATGAGCAGTTCTTC
-	TRBV3-1	TRBJ2-3	-	CASTGPIRADTQYF	TGTGCCAGCACGGGCCCAATTAGGGCAGATACGCAGTATTTT
TRBD2	TRBV29-1	TRBJ2-2	-	CSVVGLAGGSNTGELFF	TGCAGCGTTGTGGGTCTAGCGGGAGGTTCGAACACCGGGGAGCTGTTTTTT
-	TRBV6-2/TRBV6-3	TRBJ2-3	-	CASSYGGENTDTQYF	TGTGCCAGCAGTTACGGCGGGGAAAACACAGATACGCAGTATTTT
TRBD2	TRBV29-1	TRBJ2-1	-	CSVEGEEAGDYLNEQFF	TGCAGCGTTGAAGGAGAGGAAGCGGGGGACTACCTCAATGAGCAGTTCTTC
TRBD1	TRBV7-3	TRBJ2-5	-	CASSPFLGQGAGETQYF	TGTGCCAGCAGCCCTTTTCTAGGACAGGGGGCGGGAGAGACCCAGTACTTC
-	TRBV29-1	TRBJ2-7	few	CSVDPGQGSYEQYF	TGCAGCGTTGACCCGGGGCAGGGGTCCTACGAGCAGTACTTC
-	TRBV6-6	TRBJ1-1	-	CASSYGRDLLEAFF	TGTGCCAGCAGTTACGGCCGGGACCTACTTGAAGCTTTCTTT
-	TRBV20-1	TRBJ1-5	-	CSAIRGGSNQPQHF	TGCAGTGCTATAAGGGGGGGCAGCAATCAGCCCCAGCATTTT
-	TRBV24-1	TRBJ2-7	-	CATSPHGVNEQYF	TGTGCCACCAGTCCCCACGGGGTTAACGAGCAGTACTTC
-	TRBV27	TRBJ2-7	-	CASSLSTEGLSEQYF	TGTGCCAGCAGTTTATCGACGGAGGGCCTGAGCGAGCAGTACTTC
TRBD2	TRBV12-3/TRBV12-4	TRBJ2-3	-	CATGTSGFPDTQYF	TGTGCCACCGGGACTAGCGGTTTTCCAGATACGCAGTATTTT
-	TRBV5-1	TRBJ2-3	-	CASSLGLPPTDTQYF	TGCGCCAGCAGCTTAGGTCTTCCCCCCACAGATACGCAGTATTTT
TRBD1	TRBV2	TRBJ1-1	many	CASSARQGRTEAFF	TGTGCCAGCAGTGCTAGACAGGGACGGACTGAAGCTTTCTTT
-	TRBV5-1	TRBJ1-5	once	CASSKQPGEQPQHF	TGCGCCAGCAGCAAACAACCCGGGGAGCAGCCCCAGCATTTT
TRBD1	TRBV6-5	TRBJ1-2	-	CTSSQHQGAVGYTF	TGTACCAGCAGTCAACATCAGGGGGCGGTTGGCTACACCTTC
-	TRBV20-1	TRBJ2-3	-	CSARARRGGTDTQYF	TGCAGTGCTAGAGCTCGGCGGGGCGGCACAGATACGCAGTATTTT
-	TRBV7-9	TRBJ2-7	-	CASSPTASSYEQYF	TGTGCCAGCAGCCCCACGGCTAGCTCCTACGAGCAGTACTTC
-	TRBV7-8	TRBJ1-2	-	CASSLAIPGVQGGYTF	TGTGCCAGCAGCTTAGCGATTCCGGGGGTCCAGGGTGGCTACACCTTC
-	TRBV29-1	TRBJ2-1	-	CSVEALGESSSYNEQFF	TGCAGCGTTGAAGCTTTGGGGGAGTCTAGCTCCTACAATGAGCAGTTCTTC
-	TRBV19	TRBJ2-4	-	CASSIGGLGEQYF	TGTGCCAGTAGTATAGGAGGGTTAGGGGAGCAGTACTTC
-	TRBV4-1	TRBJ2-7	few	CASSQPAGASFEQYF	TGCGCCAGCAGCCAGCCCGCAGGCGCCTCGTTCGAGCAGTACTTC
-	TRBV20-1	TRBJ2-3	-	CSARAGTSTDTQYF	TGCAGTGCTAGAGCCGGGACCAGCACAGATACGCAGTATTTT
TRBD2	TRBV6-5	TRBJ2-1	few	CASSQTSGRVGDEQFF	TGTGCCAGCAGCCAGACTAGCGGGAGAGTAGGAGATGAGCAGTTCTTC
-	TRBV10-3	TRBJ1-2	few	CAISESGYAGYTF	TGTGCCATCAGTGAGTCCGGGTACGCTGGCTACACCTTC
TRBD2	TRBV5-1	TRBJ2-1	-	CASSDIAGGTYNEQFF	TGCGCCAGCAGCGATATAGCGGGGGGGACCTACAATGAGCAGTTCTTC
-	TRBV9	TRBJ2-7	few	CASSPRDPPNEQYF	TGTGCCAGCAGCCCCCGGGATCCTCCCAACGAGCAGTACTTC
-	TRBV12-3/TRBV12-4	TRBJ2-5	-	CASSLSEVETQYF	TGTGCCAGCAGTCTCTCGGAAGTAGAGACCCAGTACTTC
-	TRBV20-1	TRBJ1-3	-	CSATPTGPGNTIYF	TGCAGTGCTACCCCTACAGGGCCTGGAAACACCATATATTTT
-	TRBV12-3/TRBV12-4	TRBJ1-1	few	CASREDTEAFF	TGTGCCAGCAGGGAGGACACTGAAGCTTTCTTT
TRBD2	TRBV12-3/TRBV12-4	TRBJ2-1	-	CASLNSGRANEQFF	TGTGCCAGCCTTAATAGCGGGAGGGCCAATGAGCAGTTCTTC
TRBD1	TRBV12-5	TRBJ1-6	-	CASGRDSFPYNSPLHF	TGTGCTAGTGGACGGGACAGCTTTCCCTATAATTCACCCCTCCACTTT
TRBD1	TRBV5-5	TRBJ2-1	-	CASSFLDRTYNEQFF	TGTGCCAGCAGCTTTCTGGACAGGACATACAATGAGCAGTTCTTC
-	TRBV20-1	TRBJ2-3	-	CSARDGGGGDTQYF	TGCAGTGCTAGAGATGGCGGGGGCGGAGATACGCAGTATTTT
TRBD2	TRBV9	TRBJ2-1	-	CASSAGRAGYNEQFF	TGTGCCAGCAGCGCAGGGAGGGCTGGGTACAATGAGCAGTTCTTC
-	TRBV5-1	TRBJ1-1	-	CASSLAQQNTEAFF	TGCGCCAGCAGCTTGGCCCAACAGAACACTGAAGCTTTCTTT
-	TRBV5-1	TRBJ1-3	-	CASSLNDGNTIYF	TGCGCCAGCAGCTTGAACGACGGAAACACCATATATTTT
-	TRBV7-9	TRBJ2-7	few	CASSLSSKSAVLPEQYF	TGTGCCAGCAGCTTATCATCCAAGTCGGCAGTCCTCCCCGAGCAGTACTTC
TRBD1	TRBV20-1	TRBJ2-6	few	CSARAGTGSGANVLTF	TGCAGTGCTAGAGCGGGGACAGGGAGCGGGGCCAACGTCCTGACTTTC
TRBD1	TRBV7-8	TRBJ1-4	few	CASSSRLPGQLFRIEKLFF	TGTGCCAGCAGCTCCCGGCTGCCGGGACAGCTTTTCCGAATCGAAAAACTGTTTTTT
TRBD2	TRBV12-3/TRBV12-4	TRBJ2-5	-	CASSFEGGGGQETQYF	TGTGCCAGCAGTTTCGAGGGCGGGGGTGGGCAAGAGACCCAGTACTTC
TRBD2	TRBV7-8	TRBJ2-7	-	CASSPWAGGSYEQYF	TGTGCCAGCAGCCCGTGGGCGGGAGGGTCCTACGAGCAGTACTTC
-	TRBV6-1	TRBJ2-1	-	CASSEEDSYNEQFF	TGTGCCAGCAGTGAAGAGGACAGCTACAATGAGCAGTTCTTC
TRBD2	TRBV24-1	TRBJ2-3	few	CATSDPAGGGTDTQYF	TGTGCCACCAGTGATCCCGCGGGAGGGGGCACAGATACGCAGTATTTT
-	TRBV7-2	TRBJ2-3	few	CASSFPLRDTQYF	TGTGCCAGCAGCTTCCCTTTGCGGGATACGCAGTATTTT